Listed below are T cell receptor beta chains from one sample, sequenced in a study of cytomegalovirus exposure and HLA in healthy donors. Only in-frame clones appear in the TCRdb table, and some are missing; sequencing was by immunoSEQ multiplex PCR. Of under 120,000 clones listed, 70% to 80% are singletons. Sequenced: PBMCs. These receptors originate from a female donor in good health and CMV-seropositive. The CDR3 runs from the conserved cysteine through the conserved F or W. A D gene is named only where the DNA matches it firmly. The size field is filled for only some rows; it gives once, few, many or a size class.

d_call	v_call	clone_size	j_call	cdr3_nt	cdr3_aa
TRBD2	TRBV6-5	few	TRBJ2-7	TGTGCCAGCAGTCCGCGGACTAGCGGCATTTACGAGCAGTACTTC	CASSPRTSGIYEQYF
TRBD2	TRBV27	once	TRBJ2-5	TGTGCCAGCAGGGGACTAGCGGGAGCCCAAGAGACCCAGTACTTC	CASRGLAGAQETQYF
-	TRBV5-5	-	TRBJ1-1	TGTGCCAGCAGGTGGCAGGGGAACACTGAAGCTTTCTTT	CASRWQGNTEAFF
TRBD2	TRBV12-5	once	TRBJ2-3	TGTGCTAGTGGTTTGGTACTTATCGGCGGGAGGGCCGGGGATACGCAGTATTTT	CASGLVLIGGRAGDTQYF
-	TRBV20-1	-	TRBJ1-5	TGCAGTGCTGGGGAGGGGACCCAGCATTTT	CSAGEGTQHF
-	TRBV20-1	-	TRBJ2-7	TGCAGTGCTAGAGATGTCGACGAGCAGTACTTC	CSARDVDEQYF
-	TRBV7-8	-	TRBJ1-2	TGTGCCAGCAGCTTAGGTGGGGCAGGGCTCAACTATGGCTACACCTTC	CASSLGGAGLNYGYTF
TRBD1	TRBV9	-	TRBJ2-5	TGTGCCAGCAGCGAGCACAGGGGGAAGTACCAAGAGACCCAGTACTTC	CASSEHRGKYQETQYF
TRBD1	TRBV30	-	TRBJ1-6	TGTGCCTTTCGGAGGGGTATTGGCAGCGGGACAGGGGGTTCACCCCTCCACTTT	CAFRRGIGSGTGGSPLHF
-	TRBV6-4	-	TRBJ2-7	TGTGCCAGGACCATAATCATTCCGGAGCGGGCTTACTCCTACGAGCAGTACTTC	CARTIIIPERAYSYEQYF
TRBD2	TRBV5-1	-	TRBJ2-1	TGCGCCAGCAGCTTGGGACTAGCGGGAACGGGGAACAATGAGCAGTTCTTC	CASSLGLAGTGNNEQFF
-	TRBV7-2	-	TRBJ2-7	TGTGCCAGCAGCCTACGGACTTCTACCTACGAGCAGTACTTC	CASSLRTSTYEQYF
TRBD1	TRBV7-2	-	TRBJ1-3	TGTGCCAGCAGCTTAGTAGGGCAGGGGGCGGGAGGAAACACCATATATTTT	CASSLVGQGAGGNTIYF
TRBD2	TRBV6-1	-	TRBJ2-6	TGTGCCAGCAGTGGCGGGGGGACAGGGGCCAACGTCCTGACTTTC	CASSGGGTGANVLTF
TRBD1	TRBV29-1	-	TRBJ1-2	TGCAGCGTTGTTGGGACAGATACCGATGGCTACACCTTC	CSVVGTDTDGYTF
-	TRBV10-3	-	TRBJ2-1	TGTGCCATCAGTGAGCCCCCTGGGGCGGTTGCCTACAATGAGCAGTTCTTC	CAISEPPGAVAYNEQFF
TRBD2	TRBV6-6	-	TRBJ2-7	TGTGCCAGCAGTCCGGGGGGTGCCGAGCAGTACTTC	CASSPGGAEQYF
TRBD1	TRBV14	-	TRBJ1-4	TGTGCCAGCAGCCCCCTGGGACAGGGAAGGAGCGAAAAACTGTTTTTT	CASSPLGQGRSEKLFF
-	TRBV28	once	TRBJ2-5	TGTGCCAGCAGTTTATCCAGTACGACAGAACAAGAGACCCAGTACTTC	CASSLSSTTEQETQYF
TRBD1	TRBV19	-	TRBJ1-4	TGTGCCAGTAAATTTACACAGGGGAGAACTAATGAAAAACTGTTTTTT	CASKFTQGRTNEKLFF
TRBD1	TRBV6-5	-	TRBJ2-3	TGTGCCAGCAGTTACTCCGGGACAGGGGGCTCAGATACGCAGTATTTT	CASSYSGTGGSDTQYF
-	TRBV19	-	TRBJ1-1	TGTGCCAGTAGTATTCAGGGTAGGAGCACTGAAGCTTTCTTT	CASSIQGRSTEAFF
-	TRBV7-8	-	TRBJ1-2	TGTGCCAGCAGCTCCTCTACGCGGGCTGGCTACACCTTC	CASSSSTRAGYTF
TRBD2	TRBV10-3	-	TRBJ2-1	TGTGCCATCAGCCCTAGCGGGAGGGCCAACAATGAGCAGTTCTTC	CAISPSGRANNEQFF
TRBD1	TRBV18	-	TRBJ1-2	TGTGCCAGCTCACCAGGACAGGGGGCTAACTATGGCTACACCTTC	CASSPGQGANYGYTF
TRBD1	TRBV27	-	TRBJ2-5	TGTGCCAGCAGTTCACCCGGGACAGGTCCTATAATGAGAGAGACCCAGTACTTC	CASSSPGTGPIMRETQYF
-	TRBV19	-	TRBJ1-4	TGTGCCAGTAGTTTGACGGGGAGTGAAAAACTGTTTTTT	CASSLTGSEKLFF
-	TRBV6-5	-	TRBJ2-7	TGTGCCAGCAGACGAACTAGCTACGAGCAGTACTTC	CASRRTSYEQYF
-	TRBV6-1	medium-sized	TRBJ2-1	TGTGCCAGCGAGGGTGGGGGGAACTACAATGAGCAGTTCTTC	CASEGGGNYNEQFF
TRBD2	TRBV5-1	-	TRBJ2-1	TGCGCCAGCAGCTCACCGGGACTAGCGGGAGGAGGCTCCTACAATGAGCAGTTCTTC	CASSSPGLAGGGSYNEQFF
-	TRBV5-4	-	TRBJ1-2	TGTGCCAGCAGCTTGGTGACAGGTGATTCTGGCTACACCTTC	CASSLVTGDSGYTF
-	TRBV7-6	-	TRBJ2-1	TGTGCCAGCAGCTTAGTCGAGCTTAACAATGAGCAGTTCTTC	CASSLVELNNEQFF
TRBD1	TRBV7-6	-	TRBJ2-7	TGTGCCAGCAGCCCCCGGGACAGTGGCCCGCGAGAGCAGTACTTC	CASSPRDSGPREQYF
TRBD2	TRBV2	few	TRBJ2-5	TGTGCCAGCAGTCCGGGACTAGCGGCTTGGGAGCAGTACTTC	CASSPGLAAWEQYF
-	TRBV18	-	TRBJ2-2	TGTGCCAGCTCACCACCAGGACGGGGAAACACCGGGGAGCTGTTTTTT	CASSPPGRGNTGELFF
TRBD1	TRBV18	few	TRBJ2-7	TGTGCCAGCTCACCGCCGGGACAGGGGAGATTGCACGAGCAGTACTTC	CASSPPGQGRLHEQYF
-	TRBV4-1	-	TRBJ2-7	TGCGCCAGCCGTAGATCGGGGTTGGACGAGCAGTACTTC	CASRRSGLDEQYF
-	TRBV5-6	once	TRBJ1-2	TGTGCCAGCAGCTTGCAAGGAACTAACTCCTATGGCTACACCTTC	CASSLQGTNSYGYTF
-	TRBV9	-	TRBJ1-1	TGTGCCAGCAGCGTAGTGGGCCTTGGAACCACTGAAGCTTTCTTT	CASSVVGLGTTEAFF
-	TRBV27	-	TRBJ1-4	TGTGCCAGCAGTTTATCCTGGGGAGGAGAAAAACTGTTTTTT	CASSLSWGGEKLFF
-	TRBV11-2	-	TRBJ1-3	TGTGCCAGCAGCCCTCTGACAGGAAACACCATATATTTT	CASSPLTGNTIYF
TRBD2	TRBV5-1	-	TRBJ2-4	TGCGCCAGCAGCTTAGCCGGGACTAGCGCAAACATTCAGTACTTC	CASSLAGTSANIQYF
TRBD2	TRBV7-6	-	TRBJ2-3	TGTGCCAGCAGCGTTACAGCGGGGGCGGGATTTGGCACAGATACGCAGTATTTT	CASSVTAGAGFGTDTQYF
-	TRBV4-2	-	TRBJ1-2	TGTGCCAGCAGCCACCCCGGGCAGGGGTACGGCTACACCTTC	CASSHPGQGYGYTF
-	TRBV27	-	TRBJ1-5	TGTGCCAGCAGTTTAGGCAAGGGGATGGATCAGCCCCAGCATTTT	CASSLGKGMDQPQHF
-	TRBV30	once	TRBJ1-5	TGTGCCTGGAGGGCGGGAGGGCCCCAGCATTTT	CAWRAGGPQHF
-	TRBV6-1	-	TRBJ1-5	TGTGCCAGCAGTGAAGTGGGAGGGGATCAGCCCCAGCATTTT	CASSEVGGDQPQHF
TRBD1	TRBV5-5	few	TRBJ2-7	TGTGCCAGCAGCTTAAGTTTCGCGGCAGGGGGAACCTACGAGCAGTACTTC	CASSLSFAAGGTYEQYF
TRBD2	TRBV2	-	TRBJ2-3	TGTGCCAGCAGGGGGATAGCGGGAGGGAGCACAGATACGCAGTATTTT	CASRGIAGGSTDTQYF
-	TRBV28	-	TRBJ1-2	TGTGCCAGCAGTTTGCCCCTGGGCGCCGTTAACTATGGCTACACCTTC	CASSLPLGAVNYGYTF
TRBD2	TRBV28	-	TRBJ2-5	TGTGCCAGCAGCCGAGCGGGGTTTGGGGCCCAGTACTTC	CASSRAGFGAQYF
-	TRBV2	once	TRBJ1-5	TGTGCCAGCTCGTCTCCCTCGGGAGCTGGGCCCCAGCATTTT	CASSSPSGAGPQHF
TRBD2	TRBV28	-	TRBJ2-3	TGTGCCATCCAAGCGGGAGGGGTAGATACGCAGTATTTT	CAIQAGGVDTQYF
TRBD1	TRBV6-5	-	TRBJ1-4	TGTGCCAGCAGTCGTAACAGGGGCCTTAATGAAAAACTGTTTTTT	CASSRNRGLNEKLFF
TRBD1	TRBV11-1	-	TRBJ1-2	TGTGCCAGCAGTCCCACCCGTGGAGAAGACAGGGTCAATGGCTACACCTTC	CASSPTRGEDRVNGYTF
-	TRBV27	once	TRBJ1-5	TGTGCCAGCAGAGCCAGACTGAGCAATCAGCCCCAGCATTTT	CASRARLSNQPQHF
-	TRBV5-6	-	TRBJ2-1	TGTGCCAGCAGCTGGGAGGCTCGGGATTCCTACAATGAGCAGTTCTTC	CASSWEARDSYNEQFF
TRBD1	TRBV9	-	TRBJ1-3	TGTGCCAGCAGCGCTGGACAGGGCATTTGGGGAAACACCATATATTTT	CASSAGQGIWGNTIYF
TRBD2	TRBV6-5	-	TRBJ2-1	TGTGCCAGCCAAGCGGGGGTCTACAATGAGCAGTTCTTC	CASQAGVYNEQFF
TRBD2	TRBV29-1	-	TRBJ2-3	TGCAGCGCCCTTTCGAGCGGGAGATGGACTAGCACAGATACGCAGTATTTT	CSALSSGRWTSTDTQYF